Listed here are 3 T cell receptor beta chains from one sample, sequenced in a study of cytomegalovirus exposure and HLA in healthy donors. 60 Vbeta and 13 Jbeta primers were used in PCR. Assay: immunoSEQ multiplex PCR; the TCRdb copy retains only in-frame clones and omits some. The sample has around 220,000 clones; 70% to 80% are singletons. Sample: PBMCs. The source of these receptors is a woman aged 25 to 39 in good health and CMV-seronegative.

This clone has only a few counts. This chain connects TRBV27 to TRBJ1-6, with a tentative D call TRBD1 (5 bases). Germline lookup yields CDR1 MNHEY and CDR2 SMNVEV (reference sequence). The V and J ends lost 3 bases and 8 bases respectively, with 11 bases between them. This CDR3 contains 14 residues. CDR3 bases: TGTGCCAGCAGTTTTGGCAGGGCGGATTCACCCCTCCACTTT. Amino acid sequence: CASSFGRADSPLHF.

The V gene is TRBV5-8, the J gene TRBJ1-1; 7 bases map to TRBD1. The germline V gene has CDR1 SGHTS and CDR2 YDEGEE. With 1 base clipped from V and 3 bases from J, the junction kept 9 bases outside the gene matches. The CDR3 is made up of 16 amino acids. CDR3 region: CASSLLVRGTDTEAFF. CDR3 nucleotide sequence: TGTGCCAGCAGCTTGCTGGTCAGGGGGACGGACACTGAAGCTTTCTTT.

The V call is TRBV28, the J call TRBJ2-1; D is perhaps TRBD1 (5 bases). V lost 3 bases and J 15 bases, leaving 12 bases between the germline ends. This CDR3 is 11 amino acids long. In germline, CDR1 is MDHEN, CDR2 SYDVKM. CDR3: CASSFGAVGFF. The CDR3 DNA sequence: TGTGCCAGCAGTTTTGGGGCGGTGGGGTTCTTC.